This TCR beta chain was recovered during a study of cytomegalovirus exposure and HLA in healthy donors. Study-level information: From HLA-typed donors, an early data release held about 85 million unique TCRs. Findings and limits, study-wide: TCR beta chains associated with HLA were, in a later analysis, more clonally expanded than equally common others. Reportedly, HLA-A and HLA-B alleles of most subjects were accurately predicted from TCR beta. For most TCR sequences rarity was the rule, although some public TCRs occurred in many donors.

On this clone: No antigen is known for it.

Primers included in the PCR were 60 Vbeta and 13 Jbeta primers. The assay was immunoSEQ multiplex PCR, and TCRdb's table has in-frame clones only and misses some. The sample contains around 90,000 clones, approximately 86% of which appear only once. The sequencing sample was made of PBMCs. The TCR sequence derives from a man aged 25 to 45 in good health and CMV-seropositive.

The CDR3 DNA sequence: TGCAGCGTTGAGCCAGGGAACAACAATGAGCAGTTCTTC. It yields the protein CSVEPGNNNEQFF. This chain links TRBV29-1 with TRBJ2-1, with D possibly being TRBD1 (5 bases). Trimming cost V 3 bases and J 5 bases, with 11 bases left between them. Germline V gene data show CDR1 as SQVTM and CDR2 as ANQGSEA. The CDR3 has 13 residues.